What follows are 25 T cell receptor beta chains derived from one specimen sequenced in a study of T cells in Graves' hyperthyroidism and ophthalmopathy. TCR beta CDR3 region amplification was performed from RNA transcripts. HTBI primers drove first-round RT-PCR of the TCR CDR3. TCRdb reprocessed the multiplex PCR reads via MiXCR and lists one record per CDR3 protein. The table lists over 700,000 distinct CDR3 sequences, 38% of them singletons. Sequencing was done on a sample of blood. All receptors derive from a man aged 18-30 years with Graves' hyperthyroidism.

The table lists this clonotype with many counts. The chain employs TRBV7-2 and TRBJ1-1; the match to TRBD1 covers 7 bases. Unmatched junction bases numbered 7, after V lost 2 bases and J lost 10 bases. Germline CDR1 and CDR2: SGHTA and FQGNSA. The CDR3 totals 13 residues. This chain's CDR3 is CASSLHQQGVAFF. In DNA form, the CDR3 reads TGTGCCAGCAGCTTACACCAGCAGGGGGTAGCTTTCTTT.

Concerning this clonotype itself: At one end the junction does not follow the germline gene, possibly because of a read error. This chain uses TRBV7-3 with TRBJ2-5; D ambiguous. CDR1 is SGHTA, CDR2 FQGTGA, per germline. The CDR3 covers 17 residues. The CDR3 here is CASSLGTTSTIQETQYF. The CDR3 DNA is TGCGCCAGCAGCTTGGGAACTACCTCTACCATACAAGAGACCCAGTACTTC.

There are many counts of this clonotype. The chain combines TRBV29-1 with TRBJ2-2; TRBD2 matches at 8 bases. CDR3 length equals 17 residues. V lost 0 bases and J lost 1; bases outside the gene matches: 7. Per germline, CDR1 SQVTM and CDR2 ANQGSEA. CDR3 in DNA: TGCAGCGTTGAAGATCCGGTTAGCGGGATGAACACCGGGGAGCTGTTTTTT. Residues: CSVEDPVSGMNTGELFF.

This chain uses TRBV29-1 with TRBJ2-7, with D perhaps matching TRBD1 or TRBD2 (6 bases each). Trimming pared 4 bases from V and 2 bases from J, leaving 9 bases between. CDR1 is SQVTM, CDR2 ANQGSEA, per germline. The CDR3 has 12 amino acids. CDR3 DNA: TGCAGCGTTGTGGAGGGGGCCTACGAGCAGTACTTC. It translates to CSVVEGAYEQYF.

The gene calls are TRBV7-9 and TRBJ2-5; TRBD1 matches 7 bases. This CDR3 is 15 amino acids long. With 5 bases clipped from V and 4 bases from J, the junction kept 10 bases outside the gene matches. Per the germline V gene, CDR1 is SEHNR and CDR2 is FQNEAQ (reference sequence). The DNA of the CDR3 is TGTGCCAGCAGCCAAGATGGGAACAGGGGAGAGACCCAGTACTTC. Encoded protein: CASSQDGNRGETQYF.

This clonotype occurred many times. This chain links TRBV10-3 with TRBJ1-1; D not certain. This CDR3 is built from 14 residues. CDR1 and CDR2 from the germline V gene are ENHRY and SYGVKD. With 0 bases removed from V and 1 base from J, the gap between germline ends came to 6 bases. CDR3 sequence (DNA): TGTGCCATCAGTGAGTCAAGGGAGAACACTGAAGCTTTCTTT. Protein product: CAISESRENTEAFF.

The V gene is TRBV7-9, the J gene TRBJ2-7; D possibly uses TRBD1 or TRBD2 (5 bases each). The CDR3 contains 14 residues. V lost 1 base, J lost 4 bases, and 11 bases lay in between. The germline V gene encodes CDR1 SEHNR and CDR2 FQNEAQ (reference sequence). CDR3 region: CASSLVVGEYEQYF. The CDR3 DNA follows: TGTGCCAGCAGCTTAGTTGTAGGGGAGTACGAGCAGTACTTC.

The J gene is TRBJ2-2, the V gene TRBV7-9; 9 bases match TRBD2. Germline values: CDR1 SEHNR, CDR2 FQNEAQ (reference sequence). The CDR3 has 17 residues. V lost 5 bases to trimming and J lost 4 bases; unmatched junction nucleotides: 11. This CDR3 is CASSPAASGTITGELFF. CDR3 in DNA: TGTGCCAGCAGCCCGGCGGCTAGCGGGACGATCACCGGGGAGCTGTTTTTT.

This clonotype came up many times. The J gene is TRBJ2-7, the V gene TRBV29-1; tentatively, D is TRBD2 (5 bases). Germline CDR1 SQVTM, CDR2 ANQGSEA. Trimming removed 2 bases at V and 1 base at J, with 15 bases between. This CDR3 spans 15 amino acids. CDR3 DNA sequence: TGCAGCGTTGAACACCGGGATTCAGCTTCCTACGAGCAGTACTTC. Translation: CSVEHRDSASYEQYF.

The chain links TRBV6-5 to TRBJ2-6; D is unclear. V was pared by 6 bases and J by 0 bases, with 15 bases between. CDR3 size: 17 residues. CDR1 and CDR2 from the germline V gene are MNHEY and SVGAGI. The CDR3: CASRNSRSSSGANVLTF. In nucleotides, the CDR3 is TGTGCCAGCAGAAACTCCCGTAGTTCCTCTGGGGCCAACGTCCTGACTTTC.

Only one count was recorded for this clonotype. The chain uses TRBV20-1 and TRBJ2-2, with 7 bases that match TRBD2. V gave up 5 bases and J gave up 5 bases; unmatched junction bases: 11. The germline CDR1 and CDR2 sequences are DFQATT and SNEGSKA (reference sequence). CDR3 length: 15 residues. CDR3 region: CSAEPTSTGTGELFF. In DNA, the CDR3 is TGCAGTGCTGAACCGACTAGCACGGGAACCGGGGAGCTGTTTTTT.

This clonotype was seen more than once but under ten times. A junction boundary mismatches the germline segment, possibly from a read error. The gene calls are TRBV10-3 and TRBJ1-5, with D unclear. CDR3 length: 15 amino acids. CDR1 is ENHRY, CDR2 SYGVKD, per germline. Written as DNA, the CDR3 is TGTGCCAGCAGTTACCGGGGAGGAGGCAATCAGCCCCAGCATTTT. Its protein is CASSYRGGGNQPQHF.

This clonotype was counted once. The CDR3 nucleotides read TGTGCCACCAGCAGCGCCCCGGGGGCTGGTTCACCCCTCCACTTT. Its protein product is CATSSAPGAGSPLHF. The V and J genes are TRBV15 and TRBJ1-6, with D possibly TRBD1 on 6 matching bases. CDR1 and CDR2 from the germline V gene are LNHNV and YYDKDF (reference sequence). Trimming cost V 3 bases and J 9 bases, with 15 bases left between them. This CDR3 comprises 15 residues. The variable domain in full, with the rest retrieved from reference TRBV15 and TRBJ1-6, is DAMVIQNPRYQVTQFGKPVTLSCSQTLNHNVMYWYQQKSSQAPKLLFHYYDKDFNNEADTPDNFQSRRPNTSFCFLDIRSPGLGDTAMYLCATSSAPGAGSPLHFGNGTRLTVT.

As regards this clonotype: Since the CDR3 does not end with the conserved phenylalanine or tryptophan, this likely comes from a read error. The J gene is TRBJ1-1, the V gene TRBV7-2; no definite D call. CDR3 size: 12 residues. Per germline, CDR1 SGHTA and CDR2 FQGNSA. Trimming took 5 bases from V and 11 from J, leaving 15 bases between them. DNA for the CDR3: TGTGCCAGCAGCCAAGAGGGCACTTACGCTTTCTCT. As protein: CASSQEGTYAFS.

This clonotype turned up a few times. V gene TRBV6-5 combines with J gene TRBJ1-1; 8 bases line up with TRBD1. Trimming at V came to 4 bases and at J to 3 bases, leaving 7 bases not matched to a gene. The CDR3 length is 15 residues. Germline CDR1 MNHEY, CDR2 SVGAGI. CDR3 in DNA: TGTGCCAGCAGTTCTGCTACAGGGGGGGACACTGAAGCTTTCTTT. Its translation: CASSSATGGDTEAFF.

This clonotype appeared many times. The chain has TRBV10-3 and TRBJ2-6; 9 nucleotides match TRBD2. The CDR3 length is 17 residues. The V segment lost 6 bases and the J segment 0 bases; nucleotides outside the gene matches: 6. CDR1 ENHRY and CDR2 SYGVKD come from the germline V gene. CDR3 in DNA: TGTGCCATCAGCCGACTAGCGGAGTACTCTGGGGCCAACGTCCTGACTTTC. It yields the protein CAISRLAEYSGANVLTF.

This clonotype was counted at least ten times. V and J are TRBV9 and TRBJ2-5; D is unresolved. The germline V gene encodes CDR1 SGDLS and CDR2 YYNGEE. The CDR3 extends over 13 amino acids. Trimming took 1 base from V and 5 from J, leaving 9 bases between them. Written as DNA, the CDR3 is TGTGCCAGCAGCGTACTATTGGGGGAGACCCAGTACTTC. It specifies CASSVLLGETQYF.

This clonotype was seen many times. This sequence joins TRBV15 and TRBJ1-6; D perhaps matches TRBD1 (5 bases). Germline lookup yields CDR1 LNHNV and CDR2 YYDKDF (reference sequence). This CDR3 is 15 amino acids long. The V end was cut by 1 base, the J end by 9 bases, with 13 bases between. The CDR3 DNA reads as TGTGCCACCAGCAGAGGGGACCGGGAGTCTTCACCCCTCCACTTT. Translation: CATSRGDRESSPLHF.

This clonotype was counted many times. V is TRBV6-5 and J is TRBJ2-2; no definite D call. The CDR3 totals 10 residues. Germline lookup yields CDR1 MNHEY and CDR2 SVGAGI. V lost 6 bases, J lost 8 bases, and 4 bases lay in between. For the CDR3, the DNA is TGTGCCAGCAGGACAGGGGAGCTGTTTTTT. It specifies CASRTGELFF.

The chain links TRBV9 to TRBJ2-6; no definite D call. The length of the CDR3 is 15 residues. Germline CDR1 and CDR2: SGDLS and YYNGEE. V lost 8 bases, J lost 0 bases, and 12 bases lay in between. CDR3 bases: TGTGCCAGTAAGGTGGGAAACTCTGGGGCCAACGTCCTGACTTTC. Protein: CASKVGNSGANVLTF.

This clonotype was observed many times. V is TRBV19 and J is TRBJ1-2, with D perhaps TRBD1 (5 bases). This CDR3 spans 16 amino acids. V lost 0 bases and J 4 bases, leaving 15 bases between the germline ends. CDR1 is LNHDA and CDR2 is SQIVND in the germline V gene (reference sequence). The CDR3 DNA is TGTGCCAGTAGTATAGATCTGGCGGGGGGAGCCTATGGCTACACCTTC. The encoded protein is CASSIDLAGGAYGYTF.

This clonotype was detected ten times or more. The J gene is TRBJ2-7, the V gene TRBV2; D possibly matches TRBD1 or TRBD2 (6 bases each). Germline loops: CDR1 SNHLY, CDR2 FYNNEI. This CDR3 spans 15 amino acids. V lost 7 bases, J lost 1 base, and 17 bases lay in between. CDR3 in DNA: TGTGCCAGCAAAGGGGGGACTTGGAGTTCCTACGAGCAGTACTTC. It codes for CASKGGTWSSYEQYF.

This clonotype was found a few times. The CDR3 region has the DNA TGTGCCAGCAGTTTCATAACAGGGGGGATGAACACTGAAGCTTTCTTT. Translating gives CASSFITGGMNTEAFF. This chain joins TRBV12-3 or TRBV12-4 and TRBJ1-1; 8 nucleotides match TRBD1. The V and J ends lost 3 bases and 0 bases, in that order; junction bases with no gene match: 6. This CDR3 contains 16 residues.

This clonotype was counted many times. V and J are TRBV20-1 and TRBJ2-7; D is unclear. V lost 2 bases to trimming and J lost 4 bases, with 12 bases between them. The germline gives CDR1 DFQATT, CDR2 SNEGSKA (reference sequence). The CDR3 is 13 amino acids. CDR3 coding DNA: TGCAGTGCTAGATCCGCGCCGTCGTACGAGCAGTACTTC. Translated: CSARSAPSYEQYF.

V and J are TRBV7-9 and TRBJ2-3, with D perhaps matching TRBD1 or TRBD2 (5 bases each). The CDR3 totals 13 residues. Trimming pared 5 bases from V and 3 bases from J, leaving 9 bases between. Looked up from germline, CDR1 is SEHNR and CDR2 is FQNEAQ (reference sequence). The CDR3 reads CASSPGTTDTQYF. Written as DNA, the CDR3 is TGTGCCAGCAGCCCTGGGACGACAGATACGCAGTATTTT.